This T cell receptor (beta chain) was documented in a study of PD-L1 blockade in urothelial cancer. As for the study in general: Patients commenced intravenous atezolizumab, 1,200 mg every 3 weeks, around 2014. Blood samples had a median of around 150,000 T cells. Earlier, patients had received 0 to 3 chemotherapy regimens.

The V end was cut by 6 bases, the J end by 3 bases, with 11 bases between. The CDR3 spans 14 residues. The germline gives CDR1 MNHEY, CDR2 SVGAGI. Produced via immunoSEQ multiplex PCR; TCRdb's table is partial and in-frame only. The sample has more than 45,000 clones, 82% seen once. The patients had locally advanced or metastatic urothelial carcinoma. Here the sequenced sample was PBMCs, taken around atezolizumab (anti-PD-L1) treatment. This TCR came from a man aged 65 to 85 with urothelial cancer. This chain connects TRBV6-5 to TRBJ2-2, with a possible D match to TRBD1 (6 bases). CDR3 loop: CASSRKGDTGELFF. The CDR3, as DNA: TGTGCCAGCAGCCGCAAGGGGGACACCGGGGAGCTGTTTTTT.